These T cell receptor beta chains were read from a single sample in a study of cytomegalovirus exposure and HLA in healthy donors. Using immunoSEQ multiplex PCR, the repertoire was profiled, and TCRdb retains in-frame clones only, with some absent. The table lists 85,000 to 95,000 clones, around 8% of them singletons. The source material was PBMCs. Receptors were obtained from a man aged 45-65 years in good health and CMV-seronegative. CDR3s include the opening cysteine and the closing phenylalanine or tryptophan. The order of the fields is D gene, clone size, J gene, V gene, CDR3 protein, CDR3 DNA. The D gene is left open where the match is weak. Part of the rows lack a size; the others show once, few, many or a class for expanded clones.

. . TRBJ2-5 TRBV5-1 CASSPTGFSQETQYF TGCGCCAGCAGCCCGACAGGATTTTCCCAAGAGACCCAGTACTTC
. few TRBJ2-7 TRBV5-6 CASSAGAQDEQYF TGTGCCAGCAGCGCGGGGGCCCAGGACGAGCAGTACTTC
TRBD1 . TRBJ2-3 TRBV7-2 CASTVQGAATDTQYF TGTGCCAGCACTGTCCAGGGGGCGGCCACAGATACGCAGTATTTT
. few TRBJ1-5 TRBV5-1 CASSFPPYSNQPQHF TGCGCCAGCAGCTTTCCCCCTTATAGCAATCAGCCCCAGCATTTT
. few TRBJ2-1 TRBV6-6 CASSLPGSGNEQFF TGTGCCAGCAGTCTACCCGGGTCCGGGAATGAGCAGTTCTTC
TRBD2 . TRBJ2-1 TRBV11-2 CASSLGVGTSGRGNEQFF TGTGCCAGCAGCTTAGGGGTCGGGACTAGCGGGAGAGGCAATGAGCAGTTCTTC
TRBD1 . TRBJ2-3 TRBV6-1 CASRQTGGATDTQYF TGTGCCAGCAGACAGACAGGGGGAGCGACAGATACGCAGTATTTT
TRBD1 . TRBJ1-1 TRBV7-9 CASSRQGNTEAFF TGTGCCAGCAGCCGACAGGGGAACACTGAAGCTTTCTTT
. few TRBJ1-5 TRBV7-8 CASSLDEIQRPGQIYQPQHF TGTGCCAGCAGCTTGGATGAAATCCAAAGGCCGGGACAAATTTATCAGCCCCAGCATTTT
TRBD2 few TRBJ2-3 TRBV9 CASSVGGRGTDTQYF TGTGCCAGCAGCGTAGGCGGGAGAGGCACAGATACGCAGTATTTT
. . TRBJ1-5 TRBV7-9 CASPQRPGQTFPEGQPQHF TGTGCCAGCCCCCAAAGGCCCGGACAGACCTTTCCCGAAGGACAGCCCCAGCATTTT
TRBD2 . TRBJ2-7 TRBV11-3 CASSLTSGSSYEQYF TGTGCCAGCAGCTTGACTAGCGGCAGCTCCTACGAGCAGTACTTC
TRBD1 many TRBJ1-4 TRBV18 CASSPQEGAAEKLFF TGTGCCAGCTCACCCCAGGAGGGGGCGGCTGAAAAACTGTTTTTT
TRBD1 . TRBJ2-7 TRBV5-6 CASSFRQGAYEQYF TGTGCCAGCAGCTTCAGACAGGGGGCCTACGAGCAGTACTTC
. . TRBJ2-7 TRBV18 CASSPSRAGDEQYF TGTGCCAGCTCACCATCCAGGGCTGGGGACGAGCAGTACTTC
TRBD1 few TRBJ1-5 TRBV2 CASSGQGGNQPQHF TGTGCCAGCAGCGGACAGGGAGGCAATCAGCCCCAGCATTTT
. . TRBJ2-3 TRBV28 CASSFPPGSVTDTQYF TGTGCCAGCAGTTTTCCTCCCGGGTCCGTTACAGATACGCAGTATTTT
. few TRBJ1-2 TRBV28 CASSPNLGSFYGYTF TGTGCCAGCAGTCCAAATCTCGGGTCCTTCTATGGCTACACCTTC
TRBD2 . TRBJ2-3 TRBV29-1 CSVSRGLATDTQYF TGCAGCGTGTCCCGCGGACTAGCTACAGATACGCAGTATTTT
. . TRBJ2-7 TRBV7-2 CASSSQGSSYEQYF TGTGCCAGCAGCTCCCAGGGGAGTTCCTACGAGCAGTACTTC
TRBD2 . TRBJ2-7 TRBV5-1 CASSQGLAGGSNEQYF TGCGCCAGCAGCCAGGGACTAGCGGGGGGGTCCAACGAGCAGTACTTC
. . TRBJ2-3 TRBV4-1 CASSQDSGIDTQYF TGCGCCAGCAGCCAAGATTCAGGGATAGATACGCAGTATTTT
. . TRBJ1-4 TRBV19 CASSRTATNEKLFF TGTGCCAGTAGTAGGACAGCAACTAATGAAAAACTGTTTTTT
. . TRBJ2-7 TRBV6-1 CASPFSAGTYEQYF TGTGCCAGCCCCTTTAGTGCGGGGACCTACGAGCAGTACTTC
. . TRBJ1-2 TRBV5-6 CASTPEEGYGYTF TGTGCCAGCACCCCAGAGGAGGGCTATGGCTACACCTTC
. . TRBJ2-1 TRBV13 CASSATADSSSIQFF TGTGCCAGCAGCGCCACCGCGGACTCTAGTTCGATACAGTTCTTC
. . TRBJ2-7 TRBV7-7 CASSFGRGYEQYF TGTGCTAGCAGCTTTGGCAGGGGCTACGAGCAGTACTTC
. few TRBJ1-2 TRBV28 CASSFTSGVKGYTF TGTGCCAGCAGTTTCACCTCAGGGGTGAAAGGCTACACCTTC
. few TRBJ1-2 TRBV18 CASSIGSGGYTF TGTGCCAGCTCCATCGGTTCAGGGGGCTACACCTTC
TRBD1 . TRBJ1-2 TRBV7-2 CASSAGQGVFGYTF TGTGCCAGCAGCGCCGGACAGGGGGTTTTTGGCTACACCTTC
. . TRBJ2-1 TRBV2 CASSDGQGHSEQFF TGTGCCAGCAGTGACGGGCAGGGTCATTCTGAGCAGTTCTTC
. few TRBJ1-4 TRBV11-2 CASSLRQDGEKLFF TGTGCCAGCAGCCTAAGACAGGACGGTGAAAAACTGTTTTTT
TRBD1 . TRBJ1-1 TRBV19 CASSIGDRVGAEAFF TGTGCCAGTAGTATAGGGGACAGGGTAGGGGCTGAAGCTTTCTTT
TRBD1 . TRBJ1-1 TRBV6-6 CASSHNTGGAFF TGTGCCAGCAGTCACAATACAGGGGGAGCTTTCTTT
. once TRBJ2-7 TRBV6-5 CASTPGRGFDEQYF TGTGCCAGCACACCGGGCCGAGGGTTCGACGAGCAGTACTTC
. . TRBJ2-4 TRBV20-1 CSAVITGIQYF TGCAGTGCCGTCATAACAGGGATTCAGTACTTC
. . TRBJ1-1 TRBV5-1 CASSLGENTEAFF TGCGCCAGCAGCTTGGGAGAGAACACTGAAGCTTTCTTT
. . TRBJ1-2 TRBV2 CASLKEWNYGYTF TGTGCCAGCCTTAAGGAGTGGAACTATGGCTACACCTTC
TRBD1 . TRBJ1-1 TRBV6-4 CARGLRDREKFLDTEAFF TGTGCCAGGGGACTTAGGGACAGGGAAAAATTTCTGGACACTGAAGCTTTCTTT
. . TRBJ2-3 TRBV5-1 CASSLAADTQYF TGCGCCAGCAGCTTGGCGGCAGATACGCAGTATTTT
TRBD2 few TRBJ2-3 TRBV11-2 CASSFAGETTDTQYF TGTGCCAGCAGCTTCGCGGGAGAGACCACAGATACGCAGTATTTT
. . TRBJ2-7 TRBV29-1 CSVRQAYEQYF TGCAGCGTCAGACAGGCCTACGAGCAGTACTTC